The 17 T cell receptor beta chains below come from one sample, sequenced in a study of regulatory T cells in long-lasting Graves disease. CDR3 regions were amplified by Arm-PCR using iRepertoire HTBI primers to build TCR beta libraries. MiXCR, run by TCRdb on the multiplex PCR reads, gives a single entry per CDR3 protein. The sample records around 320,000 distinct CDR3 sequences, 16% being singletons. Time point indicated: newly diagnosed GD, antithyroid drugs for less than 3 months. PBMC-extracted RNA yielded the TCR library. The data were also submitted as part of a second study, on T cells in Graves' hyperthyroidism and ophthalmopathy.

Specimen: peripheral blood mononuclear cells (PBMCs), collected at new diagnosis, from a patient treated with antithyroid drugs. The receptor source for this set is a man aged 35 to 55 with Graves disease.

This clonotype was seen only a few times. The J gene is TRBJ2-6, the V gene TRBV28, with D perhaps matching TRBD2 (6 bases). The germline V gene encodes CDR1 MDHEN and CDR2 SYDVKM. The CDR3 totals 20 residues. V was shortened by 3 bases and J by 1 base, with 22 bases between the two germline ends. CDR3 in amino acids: CASSLWAGGLGRSGANVLTF. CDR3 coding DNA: TGTGCCAGCAGTTTGTGGGCAGGAGGTCTGGGGAGGTCTGGGGCCAACGTCCTGACTTTC.

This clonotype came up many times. This CDR3 is CASSKGQGVTGELFF. For the CDR3, the DNA is TGTGCCAGCAGTAAGGGACAGGGGGTCACCGGGGAGCTGTTTTTT. This chain uses TRBV6-1 with TRBJ2-2; TRBD1 matches 11 bases. The CDR3 covers 15 residues. Looked up from germline, CDR1 is MNHNS and CDR2 is SASEGT. J was trimmed by 4 bases and V by 5 bases; bases with no gene match: 3.

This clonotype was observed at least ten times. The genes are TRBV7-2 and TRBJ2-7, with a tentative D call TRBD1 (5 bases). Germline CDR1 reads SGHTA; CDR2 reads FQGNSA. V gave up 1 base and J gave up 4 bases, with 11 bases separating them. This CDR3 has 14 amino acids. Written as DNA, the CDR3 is TGTGCCAGCAGCTTAGTCCCAGGGCAGTACGAGCAGTACTTC. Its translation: CASSLVPGQYEQYF.

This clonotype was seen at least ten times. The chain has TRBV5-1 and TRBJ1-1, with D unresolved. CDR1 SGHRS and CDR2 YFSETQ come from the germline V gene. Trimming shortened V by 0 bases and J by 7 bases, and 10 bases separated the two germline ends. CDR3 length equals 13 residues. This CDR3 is CASSLAEEREAFF. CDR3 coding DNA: TGCGCCAGCAGCTTGGCCGAGGAGCGTGAAGCTTTCTTT.

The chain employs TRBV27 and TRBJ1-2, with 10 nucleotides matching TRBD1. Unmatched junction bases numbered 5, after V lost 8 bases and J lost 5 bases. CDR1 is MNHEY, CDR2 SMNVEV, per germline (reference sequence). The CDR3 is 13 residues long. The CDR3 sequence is CASWDRGAYGYTF. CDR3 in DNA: TGTGCCAGCTGGGACAGGGGAGCATATGGCTACACCTTC.

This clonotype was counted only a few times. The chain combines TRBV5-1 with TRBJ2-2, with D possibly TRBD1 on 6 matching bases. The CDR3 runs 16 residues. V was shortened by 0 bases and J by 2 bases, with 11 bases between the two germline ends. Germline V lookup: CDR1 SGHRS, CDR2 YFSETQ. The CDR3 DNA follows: TGCGCCAGCAGCTTGGCATGGGGGCCAAACACCGGGGAGCTGTTTTTT. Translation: CASSLAWGPNTGELFF.

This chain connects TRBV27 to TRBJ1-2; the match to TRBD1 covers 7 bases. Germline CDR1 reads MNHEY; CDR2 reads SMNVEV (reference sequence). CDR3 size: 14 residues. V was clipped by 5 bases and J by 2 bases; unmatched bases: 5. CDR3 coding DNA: TGTGCCAGCAGTCCATGGACAGGAAACTATGGCTACACCTTC. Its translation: CASSPWTGNYGYTF.

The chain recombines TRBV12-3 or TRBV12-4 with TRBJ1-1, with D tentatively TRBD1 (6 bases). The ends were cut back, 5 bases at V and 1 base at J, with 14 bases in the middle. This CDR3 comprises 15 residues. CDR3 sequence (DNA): TGTGCCAGCAGTGGTGAACAGGGAAGGAACACTGAAGCTTTCTTT. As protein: CASSGEQGRNTEAFF.

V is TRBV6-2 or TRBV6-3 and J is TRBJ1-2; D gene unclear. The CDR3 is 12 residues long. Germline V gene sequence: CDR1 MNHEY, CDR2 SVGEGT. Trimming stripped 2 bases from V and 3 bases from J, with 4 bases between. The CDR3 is CASSYGHYGYTF. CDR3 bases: TGTGCCAGCAGTTACGGGCACTATGGCTACACCTTC.

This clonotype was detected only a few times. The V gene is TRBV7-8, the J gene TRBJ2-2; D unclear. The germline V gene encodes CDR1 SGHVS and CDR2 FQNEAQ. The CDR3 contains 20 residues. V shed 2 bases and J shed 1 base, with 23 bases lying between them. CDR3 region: CASSLSRAYEGRLNTGELFF. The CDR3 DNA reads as TGTGCCAGCAGCTTATCACGGGCTTATGAAGGCAGGCTGAACACCGGGGAGCTGTTTTTT.

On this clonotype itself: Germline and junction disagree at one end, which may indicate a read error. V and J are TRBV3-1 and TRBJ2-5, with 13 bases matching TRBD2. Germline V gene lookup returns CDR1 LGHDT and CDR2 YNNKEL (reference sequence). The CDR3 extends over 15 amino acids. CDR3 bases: TGTGCCAGCAGCCCCCGGACTAGCGGGGGCGAGACCCTGTACTTC. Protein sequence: CASSPRTSGGETLYF.

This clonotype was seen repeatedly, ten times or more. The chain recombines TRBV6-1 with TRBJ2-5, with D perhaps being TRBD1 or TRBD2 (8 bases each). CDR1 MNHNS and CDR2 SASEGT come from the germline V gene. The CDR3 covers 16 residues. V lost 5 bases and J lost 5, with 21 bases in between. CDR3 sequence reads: CASSRLWRGDRETQYF. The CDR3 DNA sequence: TGTGCCAGCAGTAGGCTCTGGCGGGGGGACAGGGAGACCCAGTACTTC.

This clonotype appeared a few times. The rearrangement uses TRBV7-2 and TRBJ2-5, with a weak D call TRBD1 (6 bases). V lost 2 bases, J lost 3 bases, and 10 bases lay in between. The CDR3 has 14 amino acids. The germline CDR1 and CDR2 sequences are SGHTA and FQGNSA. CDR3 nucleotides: TGTGCCAGCAGCTTAAATCCAGGGGAAGAGACCCAGTACTTC. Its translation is CASSLNPGEETQYF.

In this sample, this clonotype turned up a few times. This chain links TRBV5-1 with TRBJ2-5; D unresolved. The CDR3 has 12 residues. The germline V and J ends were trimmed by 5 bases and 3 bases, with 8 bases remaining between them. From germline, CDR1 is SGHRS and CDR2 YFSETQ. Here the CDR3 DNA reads TGCGCCAGCAGTCCCAAAAAAGAGACCCAGTACTTC. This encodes CASSPKKETQYF.

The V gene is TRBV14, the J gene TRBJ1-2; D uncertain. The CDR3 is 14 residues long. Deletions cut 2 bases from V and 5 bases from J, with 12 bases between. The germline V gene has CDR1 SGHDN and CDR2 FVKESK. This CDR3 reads CASSQWGMAYGYTF. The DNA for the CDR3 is TGTGCCAGCAGCCAATGGGGAATGGCTTATGGCTACACCTTC.

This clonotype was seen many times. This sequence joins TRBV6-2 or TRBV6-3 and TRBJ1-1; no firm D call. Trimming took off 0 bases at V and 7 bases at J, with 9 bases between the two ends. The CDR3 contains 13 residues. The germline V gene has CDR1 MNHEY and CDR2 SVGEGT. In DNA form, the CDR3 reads TGTGCCAGCAGTTACTCGCCCGGTAATGAAGCTTTCTTT. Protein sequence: CASSYSPGNEAFF.

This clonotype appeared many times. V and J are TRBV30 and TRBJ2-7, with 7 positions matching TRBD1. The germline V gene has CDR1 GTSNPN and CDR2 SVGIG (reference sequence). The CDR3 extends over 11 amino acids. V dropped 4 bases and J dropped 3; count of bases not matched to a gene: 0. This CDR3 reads CAWTGGYEQYF. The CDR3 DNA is TGTGCCTGGACAGGGGGCTACGAGCAGTACTTC.